The rows below give T cell receptor beta chains drawn from one sample of a study of neurological immune-mediated disorders. TCRdb re-called the 5' RACE reads with MiXCR, one entry per CDR3 protein. This table holds some 20,000 distinct CDR3 sequences, approximately 15% found once. Material: CD4+ T cells from blood. These receptors came from a woman between 55 and 75 years old with HTLV-1-associated myelopathy (HAM/TSP). Both conserved end residues are part of each CDR3. D genes are given only for firm matches. Only part of the rows carry a size: once, few, many, or a class if the clone is expanded.

cdr3_aa: CSARAPTSGGGNIQYF; cdr3_nt: TGCAGTGCTAGAGCCCCGACTAGCGGGGGGGGGAACATTCAGTACTTC; clone_size: many; d_call: TRBD2; v_call: TRBV20-1; j_call: TRBJ2-4
cdr3_aa: CSASSTAPERAFF; cdr3_nt: TGCAGTGCATCGAGTACGGCACCCGAAAGAGCTTTCTTT; clone_size: many; d_call: .; v_call: TRBV20-1; j_call: TRBJ1-1
cdr3_aa: CASCYDGGRCTDTQYF; cdr3_nt: TGTGCCAGCTGCTACGACGGGGGGCGATGCACAGATACGCAGTATTTT; clone_size: many; d_call: .; v_call: TRBV6-5; j_call: TRBJ2-3
cdr3_aa: CASSFLGGDTDTQYF; cdr3_nt: TGTGCCAGCAGTTTTTTAGGGGGCGACACAGATACGCAGTATTTT; clone_size: many; d_call: TRBD1; v_call: TRBV28; j_call: TRBJ2-3
cdr3_aa: CSAGREWGAEAFF; cdr3_nt: TGCAGTGCTGGCAGGGAGTGGGGGGCTGAAGCTTTCTTT; clone_size: .; d_call: .; v_call: TRBV20-1; j_call: TRBJ1-1
cdr3_aa: CASSDTGVSNQPQHF; cdr3_nt: TGTGCCAGCAGCGATACAGGAGTTAGCAATCAGCCCCAGCATTTT; clone_size: many; d_call: .; v_call: TRBV6-2/TRBV6-3; j_call: TRBJ1-5
cdr3_aa: CASSSPLTANTEAFF; cdr3_nt: TGTGCCAGCAGCTCCCCACTGACAGCGAACACTGAAGCTTTCTTT; clone_size: many; d_call: .; v_call: TRBV14; j_call: TRBJ1-1
cdr3_aa: CASSPTGGTDTQYF; cdr3_nt: TGTGCCAGCAGCCCGACAGGGGGCACAGATACGCAGTATTTT; clone_size: many; d_call: TRBD1; v_call: TRBV7-2; j_call: TRBJ2-3
cdr3_aa: CASSLGSYNEQFF; cdr3_nt: TGTGCCAGCAGCTTGGGGTCCTACAATGAGCAGTTCTTC; clone_size: .; d_call: .; v_call: TRBV11-2; j_call: TRBJ2-1
cdr3_aa: CASSRTVNYGYTF; cdr3_nt: TGTGCCAGCAGCCGGACTGTGAACTATGGCTACACCTTC; clone_size: many; d_call: .; v_call: TRBV6-2/TRBV6-3; j_call: TRBJ1-2
cdr3_aa: CASSWTGRKAFF; cdr3_nt: TGTGCCAGCAGTTGGACAGGGCGTAAGGCTTTCTTT; clone_size: .; d_call: TRBD1; v_call: TRBV12-3/TRBV12-4; j_call: TRBJ1-1
cdr3_aa: CSARATGRMMNTEAFF; cdr3_nt: TGCAGTGCTAGAGCGACAGGCAGAATGATGAACACTGAAGCTTTCTTT; clone_size: many; d_call: .; v_call: TRBV20-1; j_call: TRBJ1-1
cdr3_aa: CASSHRDGRFSTDTQYF; cdr3_nt: TGTGCCAGCAGCCACCGGGACGGGCGGTTTAGCACAGATACGCAGTATTTT; clone_size: many; d_call: .; v_call: TRBV11-2; j_call: TRBJ2-3
cdr3_aa: CSARRGGNEAFF; cdr3_nt: TGCAGTGCTAGACGGGGGGGGAATGAAGCTTTCTTT; clone_size: many; d_call: .; v_call: TRBV20-1; j_call: TRBJ1-1
cdr3_aa: CSVAFLDYGYTF; cdr3_nt: TGCAGCGTTGCTTTTCTAGACTATGGCTACACCTTC; clone_size: many; d_call: .; v_call: TRBV29-1; j_call: TRBJ1-2
cdr3_aa: CASSSIAVTSINTDTQYF; cdr3_nt: TGTGCCAGCAGCTCAATTGCCGTGACTAGCATTAACACAGATACGCAGTATTTT; clone_size: .; d_call: TRBD2; v_call: TRBV5-5; j_call: TRBJ2-3
cdr3_aa: CSARAPGGRNEQFF; cdr3_nt: TGCAGTGCGCGGGCTCCCGGGGGTAGGAATGAGCAGTTCTTC; clone_size: .; d_call: .; v_call: TRBV20-1; j_call: TRBJ2-1
cdr3_aa: CASNPTGSYATQYF; cdr3_nt: TGTGCCAGCAACCCCACAGGGTCGTATGCGACCCAGTACTTC; clone_size: many; d_call: .; v_call: TRBV5-6; j_call: TRBJ2-5
cdr3_aa: CASSTGYTGEQFF; cdr3_nt: TGCGCCAGCAGTACGGGATACACCGGGGAGCAGTTCTTC; clone_size: .; d_call: .; v_call: TRBV5-1; j_call: TRBJ2-1
cdr3_aa: CATDSTDTQYF; cdr3_nt: TGTGCCACGGACAGCACAGATACGCAGTATTTT; clone_size: many; d_call: .; v_call: TRBV10-3; j_call: TRBJ2-3
cdr3_aa: CASRRSWTLSTEVLTF; cdr3_nt: TGCGCCAGCAGGCGGTCATGGACTCTCAGCACAGAGGTCCTGACTTTC; clone_size: .; d_call: .; v_call: TRBV5-1; j_call: TRBJ2-6
cdr3_aa: CASSYHSDRAGEQYF; cdr3_nt: TGTGCCAGCAGTTATCATTCCGACAGGGCGGGAGAGCAGTACTTC; clone_size: many; d_call: .; v_call: TRBV6-6; j_call: TRBJ2-7